This T cell receptor beta chain was recovered during a study of blood T cell repertoires in COVID-19. Looking at the study overall: The United States, Italy and Spain were the sources of the acute and convalescent COVID-19 samples. The analysed material was cDNA or gDNA that came from T cells, B-cell-depleted T cells, or PBMCs.

In the original workflow: Reference gene primer amplification gave nucleated cell count estimates. Using immunoSEQ multiplex PCR, the repertoire was profiled, and TCRdb retains in-frame clones only, with some absent. Clone size and V and J calls were adopted from that table, with D and trimming inferred from the DNA. Among under 200,000 clones listed, 70% to 80% were seen once. Germline-derived CDR1 and CDR2 are LNHDA and SQIVND (reference sequence). Trimming removed 8 bases at V and 3 bases at J, with 11 bases between. This CDR3 spans 13 amino acids. Material: peripheral blood. This sequence originates from a man aged 55 to 70 with acute or convalescent COVID-19. The chain is built from TRBV19 and TRBJ2-1; D is unclear. CDR3 amino acids: CASGDTYYNEQFF. DNA for the CDR3: TGTGCCAGTGGTGACACATACTACAATGAGCAGTTCTTC.